This passage covers 18 T cell receptor beta chains from one sample sequenced in a study of regulatory T cells in long-lasting Graves disease (dated by TCRdb to the early 2020s). Libraries were made using multiplex PCR. Sequencing was performed on an Illumina HiSeq 4000. iRepertoire HTBI primers and Arm-PCR amplification of CDR3 regions were used to construct TCR beta libraries. The raw public data were reprocessed by TCRdb itself: fastp quality trimming at Q25, MiXCR clonotype calling, in-frame beta chains only. Merged by CDR3 protein, the rows form single entries marked with the most common genes and DNA. This sample comprises hundreds of thousands of distinct CDR3 sequences, about 18% of them detected only once. Less than 35% of the sample is taken by the ten largest. The sample's time point label is to be understood as: persistent/refractory GD, antithyroid drugs over 5 years with positive TRAb. RNA was extracted from PBMCs in TRIzol for both TCR sequencing and RNA sequencing.

This material consisted of peripheral blood mononuclear cells (PBMCs), taken when the disease was refractory, from a patient treated with antithyroid drugs. The receptor set was obtained from a female donor with Graves disease.

This clonotype was observed at least ten times. The V and J genes are TRBV6-1 and TRBJ1-1; TRBD1 aligns across 7 bases. The ends lost 2 bases at V and 1 base at J; junction bases unmatched: 19. The germline CDR1 and CDR2 sequences are MNHNS and SASEGT. There are 20 residues in the CDR3. The CDR3 loop is CASSEPGQIKYRTQNTEAFF. The CDR3 nucleotides read TGTGCCAGCAGTGAACCGGGACAGATAAAATACAGAACTCAGAACACTGAAGCTTTCTTT.

The gene calls are TRBV27 and TRBJ1-6; TRBD1 aligns across 7 bases. CDR1 MNHEY and CDR2 SMNVEV come from the germline V gene (reference sequence). The CDR3 spans 16 residues. Trimming cost V 6 bases and J 3 bases; bases outside gene matches: 8. The CDR3 here is CASSRTGRNYNSPLHF. The CDR3 DNA is TGTGCCAGCAGCCGGACAGGCCGAAACTATAATTCACCCCTCCACTTT.

The V gene is TRBV3-1, the J gene TRBJ1-1, with D possibly matching TRBD1 (5 bases). This CDR3 is built from 15 residues. Germline CDR1 reads LGHDT; CDR2 reads YNNKEL (reference sequence). Trimming took 4 bases from V and 3 from J, leaving 15 bases between them. The CDR3 loop reads CASSRSGARDTEAFF. The CDR3 DNA sequence: TGTGCCAGCAGCCGCAGCGGGGCGCGGGACACTGAAGCTTTCTTT.

This chain joins TRBV7-2 and TRBJ1-2; D might be TRBD1 (5 bases). V lost 5 bases to trimming and J lost 4 bases, with 17 bases between them. Germline loops: CDR1 SGHTA, CDR2 FQGNSA. This CDR3 contains 15 residues. The CDR3 protein is CASSGGGGTGYGYTF. CDR3 nucleotide sequence: TGTGCCAGCAGCGGGGGGGGAGGGACGGGCTATGGCTACACCTTC. Complete variable domain (other parts from reference TRBV7-2 and TRBJ1-2): GAGVSQSPSNKVTEKGKDVELRCDPISGHTALYWYRQSLGQGLEFLIYFQGNSAPDKSGLPSDRFSAERTGGSVSTLTIQRTQQEDSAVYLCASSGGGGTGYGYTFGSGTRLTVV.

This clonotype was seen ten or more times. The V gene is TRBV29-1, the J gene TRBJ2-5, with no clear D. The CDR3 contains 11 residues. The V end lost 4 bases, the J end lost 4 bases, and 7 bases lay between the germline ends. Germline CDR1 and CDR2: SQVTM and ANQGSEA. CDR3 sequence reads: CSVAWRETQYF. The CDR3 DNA is TGCAGCGTTGCATGGCGAGAGACCCAGTACTTC.

The chain joins TRBV19 to TRBJ2-1, with D unclear. The germline CDR1 and CDR2 sequences are LNHDA and SQIVND (reference sequence). V was shortened by 4 bases and J by 5 bases, with 9 bases between the two germline ends. The CDR3 is made up of 13 amino acids. The CDR3 bases are TGTGCCAGTAGTAAGGGCACACACAATGAGCAGTTCTTC. Translation: CASSKGTHNEQFF.

This clonotype was seen many times. J is TRBJ1-5 and V is TRBV9; the match to TRBD1 covers 9 bases. The ends lost 0 bases at V and 2 bases at J; junction bases unmatched: 0. The germline V gene encodes CDR1 SGDLS and CDR2 YYNGEE. The CDR3 consists of 15 residues. CDR3 protein: CASSVGTGGNQPQHF. In DNA form, the CDR3 reads TGTGCCAGCAGCGTAGGGACAGGGGGCAATCAGCCCCAGCATTTT. Using reference TRBV9 and TRBJ1-5 for the parts outside the CDR3, the full variable domain is DSGVTQTPKHLITATGQRVTLRCSPRSGDLSVYWYQQSLDQGLQFLIQYYNGEERAKGNILERFSAQQFPDLHSELNLSSLELGDSALYFCASSVGTGGNQPQHFGDGTRLSIL.

The chain couples TRBV9 to TRBJ2-3; D is unclear. The CDR3 contains 15 residues. Germline CDR1 SGDLS, CDR2 YYNGEE. V lost 2 bases and J lost 0, with 10 bases in between. CDR3 sequence reads: CASSVSRASTDTQYF. CDR3 DNA: TGTGCCAGCAGCGTCTCCCGCGCTAGCACAGATACGCAGTATTTT.

This clonotype was counted ten times or more. This sequence joins TRBV28 and TRBJ2-7; 10 bases map to TRBD2. The V gene end was trimmed by 8 bases and the J gene end by 6 bases; junction bases not matched to a gene: 13. CDR1 and CDR2 (germline): MDHEN, SYDVKM. The CDR3 totals 15 residues. The CDR3 sequence is CASCRASGSGSEQYF. The CDR3 DNA reads TGTGCCAGCTGTAGGGCTAGCGGGAGTGGGAGCGAGCAGTACTTC.

Only one count was recorded for this clonotype. The chain combines TRBV7-8 with TRBJ2-7; 12 bases align to TRBD2. The CDR3 covers 16 residues. V shed 5 bases, J shed 0 bases, and the junction held 5 bases outside the gene matches. Germline CDR1 and CDR2: SGHVS and FQNEAQ. The CDR3 DNA reads TGTGCCAGCAGCCCTGGGACTAGCGGGTTCTCCTACGAGCAGTACTTC. It yields the protein CASSPGTSGFSYEQYF. The complete variable domain, with remaining parts taken from reference TRBV7-8 and TRBJ2-7, reads GAGVSQSPRYKVAKRGQDVALRCDPISGHVSLFWYQQALGQGPEFLTYFQNEAQLDKSGLPSDRFFAERPEGSVSTLKIQRTQQEDSAVYLCASSPGTSGFSYEQYFGPGTRLTVT.

This clonotype has a count of ten or more. The chain has TRBV28 and TRBJ1-2, with 9 positions matching TRBD1. Germline V CDR1 and CDR2: MDHEN, SYDVKM. Germline trimming cut 5 bases from V and 4 bases from J; bases unmatched to any gene: 5. The CDR3 has 14 residues. In DNA, the CDR3 is TGTGCCAGCAGTACCAACAGGGGGCCCTATGGCTACACCTTC. Amino acids: CASSTNRGPYGYTF.

This clonotype occurred a few times. The chain carries TRBV20-1 and TRBJ1-1, with TRBD1 matching over 7 bases. Germline V gene sequence: CDR1 DFQATT, CDR2 SNEGSKA (reference sequence). The CDR3 is 14 amino acids. The junction had 7 bases not matched to a gene; V was cut back by 6 bases and J by 0 bases. Here the CDR3 DNA reads TGCAGTGCCCCAGGGGGGACAGTGAACACTGAAGCTTTCTTT. Translation: CSAPGGTVNTEAFF.

In this sample, this clonotype turned up many times. The chain combines TRBV29-1 with TRBJ1-1, with D perhaps matching TRBD1 (5 bases). CDR3 size: 16 residues. Per the germline V gene, CDR1 is SQVTM and CDR2 is ANQGSEA. V was shortened by 7 bases and J by 5 bases, with 26 bases between the two germline ends. The CDR3 region has the DNA TGCAGCGATTTGACAGCCCGCCGGCTGGGGAGGACTGAAGCTTTCTTT. Its protein is CSDLTARRLGRTEAFF.

This clonotype was counted at least ten times. The V gene is TRBV12-3 or TRBV12-4, the J gene TRBJ2-4; TRBD2 might be the D (6 bases). V was trimmed by 6 bases and J by 5 bases, leaving 14 bases between them. The CDR3 is 14 amino acids. The CDR3 is CASRATGTQNIQYF. The CDR3 DNA reads as TGTGCCAGCAGAGCGACCGGGACTCAAAACATTCAGTACTTC.

This chain links TRBV11-2 with TRBJ2-1; no clear D. Germline CDR1 SGHAT, CDR2 FQNNGV. Trimming cost V 3 bases and J 2 bases, with 20 bases left between them. CDR3 size: 18 residues. The CDR3 DNA reads as TGTGCCAGCAGCTTGGCCCTTCTTAGCTCCTATACCTACAATGAGCAGTTCTTC. Encoded protein: CASSLALLSSYTYNEQFF.

This clonotype was detected many times. This chain links TRBV28 with TRBJ1-5; weak D call: TRBD1 (6 bases). The CDR3 loop spans 13 amino acids. V was pared by 6 bases and J by 9 bases, with 15 bases between. CDR1 and CDR2 (germline): MDHEN, SYDVKM. The CDR3 DNA follows: TGTGCCAGCAGCTTGACAGGTACCTGGCCCCAGCATTTT. This codes for CASSLTGTWPQHF.

This clonotype turned up a few times. V is TRBV5-1 and J is TRBJ1-2; 7 bases line up with TRBD1. V was clipped by 0 bases and J by 8 bases; unmatched bases: 10. The CDR3 runs to 15 residues. Germline values: CDR1 SGHRS, CDR2 YFSETQ. CDR3 DNA: TGCGCCAGCAGCTTGGATCCCAGGGGGACGTTGGGCTACACCTTC. Translating gives CASSLDPRGTLGYTF.

This clonotype was picked up many times. The chain uses TRBV20-1 and TRBJ2-5; the D call may be TRBD1 or TRBD2 (5 bases each). Per the germline V gene, CDR1 is DFQATT and CDR2 is SNEGSKA (reference sequence). This CDR3 spans 14 amino acids. V lost 3 bases and J 0 bases, leaving 11 bases between the germline ends. CDR3 in amino acids: CSARWDLNQETQYF. Written as DNA, the CDR3 is TGCAGTGCTAGGTGGGACCTTAACCAAGAGACCCAGTACTTC.